A single sample gave rise to the 26 T cell receptor beta chains below, sequenced in a study of T cell responses to AZD1222 COVID-19 vaccine. Some clones are missing from TCRdb's copy, which holds only in-frame ones; the method was immunoSEQ multiplex PCR. The sample carries some 95,000 clones, 85% to 90% recorded once. Sequencing used peripheral blood, obtained on day 0 of AZD1222 vaccination. The receptors shown here come from an adult in good health.

This clone was counted once. J is TRBJ2-7 and V is TRBV23-1; a weak D match, TRBD1 (6 bases). TRBV23-1 is classed as an ORF, of uncertain function. V was shortened by 6 bases and J by 3 bases, with 15 bases between the two germline ends. CDR3 length: 14 amino acids. CDR3 bases: TGCGCCAGCAGGATTACAGGGTCCCACTACGAGCAGTACTTC. It is translated as CASRITGSHYEQYF.

V and J are TRBV2 and TRBJ2-3, with 8 bases aligning to TRBD2. Germline assignment: CDR1 SNHLY and CDR2 FYNNEI. V lost 2 bases, J lost 2 bases, and 3 bases stayed unmatched. The CDR3 extends over 15 amino acids. CDR3 nucleotide sequence: TGTGCCAGCAGTGAATCGGGAGGGTTCACAGATACGCAGTATTTT. It specifies CASSESGGFTDTQYF.

V is TRBV9 and J is TRBJ2-3; 9 bases align to TRBD2. The germline V gene has CDR1 SGDLS and CDR2 YYNGEE. Trimming at V came to 0 bases and at J to 4 bases, leaving 6 bases not matched to a gene. This CDR3 spans 16 amino acids. CDR3 sequence: CASSVAGSGGADTQYF. CDR3 bases: TGTGCCAGCAGCGTAGCGGGTAGCGGGGGCGCAGATACGCAGTATTTT.

This sequence joins TRBV5-1 and TRBJ2-7, with 10 bases matching TRBD2. CDR3 length equals 14 residues. CDR1 SGHRS and CDR2 YFSETQ come from the germline V gene. The V segment lost 7 bases and the J segment 6 bases; nucleotides outside the gene matches: 10. CDR3 sequence (DNA): TGCGCCAGCTACCGTACTAGCGGGGCCCGCGAGCAGTACTTC. Protein sequence: CASYRTSGAREQYF.

A note on this clone: Other DNA sequences within the sample encode an identical CDR3. V is TRBV5-4 and J is TRBJ2-1; TRBD2 might be the D (5 bases). The germline V gene has CDR1 SGHNT and CDR2 YYREEE (reference sequence). The CDR3 contains 12 residues. Between the trimmed V and J ends, which lost 0 bases and 7 bases, there was a span of 5 bases. CDR3: CASSLAGNEQFF. The CDR3 coding sequence is TGTGCCAGCAGCTTGGCGGGGAATGAGCAGTTCTTC.

V gene TRBV1 combines with J gene TRBJ2-5; TRBD2, the table's D call, lacks a check against the DNA. TRBV1 is marked as a pseudogene. The CDR3 runs to 19 residues. This CDR3 is CTSSQDSPTSGGTQETQYF. DNA for the CDR3: TGCACCAGCAGCCAAGATAGCCCGACTAGCGGGGGCACCCAAGAGACCCAGTACTTC.

The chain couples TRBV2 to TRBJ2-1; TRBD2 agrees at 10 bases. The CDR3 spans 16 residues. V lost 3 bases, J lost 3 bases, and 5 bases stayed unmatched. Looked up from germline, CDR1 is SNHLY and CDR2 is FYNNEI. CDR3 nucleotides: TGTGCCAGCAGTGATCGAGTAGCGGGGGGCTACAATGAGCAGTTCTTC. Protein sequence: CASSDRVAGGYNEQFF.

The chain employs TRBV7-6 and TRBJ2-7; 9 nucleotides agree with TRBD1. CDR3 length: 18 residues. Trimming took 0 bases from V and 4 from J; bases not matched to a gene: 13. Germline lookup yields CDR1 SGHVS and CDR2 FNYEAQ. In DNA, the CDR3 is TGTGCCAGCAGCTTAGCGCTAAACTCTGGGACAGGGCCTTACGAGCAGTACTTC. Translated, it gives CASSLALNSGTGPYEQYF. The entire variable domain, with the rest obtained from reference TRBV7-6 and TRBJ2-7, is as follows: GAGVSQSPRYKVTKRGQDVALRCDPISGHVSLYWYRQALGQGPEFLTYFNYEAQQDKSGLPNDRFSAERPEGSISTLTIQRTEQRDSAMYRCASSLALNSGTGPYEQYFGPGTRLTVT.

The rearrangement uses TRBV28 and TRBJ1-2; D ambiguous. The CDR3 totals 12 residues. Trimming took off 5 bases at V and 6 bases at J, with 10 bases between the two ends. CDR1 is MDHEN and CDR2 is SYDVKM in the germline V gene. The CDR3 here is CASSIPIHGYTF. As DNA, the CDR3 is TGTGCCAGCAGTATCCCTATCCATGGCTACACCTTC.

V is TRBV11-2 and J is TRBJ2-1, with D perhaps assigned TRBD1 or TRBD2 (6 bases each). Germline V CDR1 and CDR2: SGHAT, FQNNGV. CDR3 length: 16 amino acids. V was pared by 6 bases and J by 7 bases, with 22 bases between. Written as DNA, the CDR3 is TGTGCCAGCAGACCCCTCGGGGGCGCAACGGGGAATGAGCAGTTCTTC. This sequence encodes CASRPLGGATGNEQFF.

This rearrangement joins TRBV3-1 (or the pseudogene TRBV3-2) to TRBJ2-7, with 11 bases that match TRBD2. Trimming removed 2 bases from V and 1 base from J; junction bases left unmatched: 7. CDR1 is LGHDT, CDR2 YNNKEL, per germline (reference sequence). The CDR3 contains 17 residues. The CDR3 spells CASSQPYTSGGSYEQYF. In DNA, the CDR3 is TGTGCCAGCAGCCAACCGTATACTAGCGGGGGATCCTACGAGCAGTACTTC.

This chain uses TRBV29-1 with TRBJ2-3; D possibly corresponds to TRBD2 (7 bases). The germline gives CDR1 SQVTM, CDR2 ANQGSEA. This CDR3 is 15 amino acids long. Trimming pared 0 bases from V and 2 bases from J, leaving 12 bases between. CDR3 sequence reads: CSVEDGGRFTDTQYF. The CDR3 region has the DNA TGCAGCGTTGAAGACGGGGGGCGCTTCACAGATACGCAGTATTTT.

Concerning this clone: Sequence at one end of the junction differs from germline and may be a read error. J is TRBJ2-1 and V is TRBV7-7; 7 positions match TRBD1. This CDR3 spans 17 amino acids. Looked up from germline, CDR1 is SSHAT and CDR2 is FNYEAQ (reference sequence). CDR3 sequence (DNA): TGTGCTAGCAGCCCGGACGTAGGGGGCCCTAACTACAATGAGCAGTTCTTC. Its translation: CASSPDVGGPNYNEQFF.

V gene TRBV28 combines with J gene TRBJ2-1, with 9 bases matching TRBD2. The CDR3 loop spans 15 amino acids. Germline assignment: CDR1 MDHEN and CDR2 SYDVKM. J was trimmed by 10 bases and V by 6 bases; bases with no gene match: 13. The CDR3, as DNA: TGTGCCAGCAGCAGGCTAGCGGGGACGTGGGGGGAGCAGTTCTTC. This gives the protein CASSRLAGTWGEQFF.

The chain employs TRBV18 and TRBJ1-1; a weak D match, TRBD1 (5 bases). In germline, CDR1 is KGHSH, CDR2 LQKENI. The CDR3 is made up of 17 amino acids. Deletions cut 1 base from V and 5 bases from J, with 20 bases between. The CDR3 nucleotides are TGTGCCAGCTCACCACAGGGTTTATTCGGGGGTGGTACTGAAGCTTTCTTT. Protein: CASSPQGLFGGGTEAFF.

This CDR3 is CAISEGLSRYTF. In nucleotides, the CDR3 is TGTGCCATCAGTGAGGGACTGTCTCGCTACACCTTC. The chain recombines TRBV10-3 with TRBJ1-2; D call uncertain. The ends were cut back, 2 bases at V and 9 bases at J, with 10 bases in the middle. Germline V gives CDR1 ENHRY, CDR2 SYGVKD. The CDR3 consists of 12 residues.

The chain is built from TRBV7-9 and TRBJ2-6, with D uncertain. Trimming cost V 5 bases and J 0 bases, with 5 bases left between them. Per the germline V gene, CDR1 is SEHNR and CDR2 is FQNEAQ (reference sequence). The CDR3 is made up of 14 amino acids. The CDR3 protein is CASSRASGANVLTF. The CDR3 DNA sequence: TGTGCCAGCAGCAGAGCCTCTGGGGCCAACGTCCTGACTTTC.

The J gene is TRBJ2-7, the V gene TRBV3-1 (or the pseudogene TRBV3-2), with 9 positions matching TRBD1. Germline V gene sequence: CDR1 LGHDT, CDR2 YNNKEL (reference sequence). J lost 4 bases, V lost 5 bases, and 6 bases had no gene match. The CDR3 length is 14 residues. The CDR3 sequence: CASSEWDREYEQYF. CDR3 DNA: TGTGCCAGCAGCGAGTGGGACAGGGAATACGAGCAGTACTTC.

This clone occurred once. The chain recombines TRBV7-2 with TRBJ2-5; the match to TRBD2 covers 14 bases. Germline V gene lookup returns CDR1 SGHTA and CDR2 FQGNSA. V was pared by 1 base and J by 5 bases, with 0 bases of the junction left unmatched. The CDR3 has 15 residues. CDR3 coding DNA: TGTGCCAGCAGCTTAGGGACTAGCGGGGGGGAGACCCAGTACTTC. This sequence encodes CASSLGTSGGETQYF.

The CDR3 bases are TGTGCCAGCAGCTTTTCCGGACAGGTTTGGACCAATGAGCAGTTCTTC. This sequence encodes CASSFSGQVWTNEQFF. The J gene is TRBJ2-1, the V gene TRBV5-6; 7 positions agree with TRBD1. Losses at the gene ends were 2 bases for V and 6 bases for J; bases not matched to a gene: 11. This CDR3 has 16 amino acids. Germline V gene sequence: CDR1 SGHDT, CDR2 YYEEEE.

V is TRBV28 and J is TRBJ1-6; D perhaps matches TRBD1 (6 bases). The germline CDR1 and CDR2 sequences are MDHEN and SYDVKM. The CDR3 is made up of 14 amino acids. Trimming took 6 bases from V and 9 from J, leaving 15 bases between them. The CDR3 DNA reads as TGTGCCAGCAGAATCGACAGGACCAGTTCACCCCTCCACTTT. Amino acids: CASRIDRTSSPLHF.

The chain uses TRBV4-1 and TRBJ1-4; no reliable D call. V gave up 2 bases and J gave up 5 bases, with 12 bases separating them. This CDR3 has 15 residues. Per germline, CDR1 MGHRA and CDR2 YSYEKL. In nucleotides, the CDR3 is TGCGCCAGCAGCCAAACGTACCCATTAAATGAAAAACTGTTTTTT. Residues: CASSQTYPLNEKLFF.

V is TRBV4-3 and J is TRBJ1-3, with D maybe TRBD1 (5 bases). Trimming removed 2 bases at V and 0 bases at J, with 11 bases between. Germline V gene lookup returns CDR1 LGHNA and CDR2 YSLEER. CDR3 length: 16 amino acids. CDR3 DNA sequence: TGCGCCAGCAGCCAATCTCACAGGAGCTCTGGAAACACCATATATTTT. Translation: CASSQSHRSSGNTIYF.

The chain uses TRBV12-3 or TRBV12-4 and TRBJ1-2, with D unclear. The CDR3 consists of 12 residues. Trimming pared 2 bases from V and 8 bases from J, leaving 9 bases between. The CDR3 DNA sequence: TGTGCCAGCAGTTTAAAGCTAAGAGGCTACACCTTC. Amino acids: CASSLKLRGYTF.

J is TRBJ2-5 and V is TRBV7-8; either TRBD1 or TRBD2 may supply D (5 bases each). CDR1 and CDR2 from the germline V gene are SGHVS and FQNEAQ. This CDR3 region has 15 residues. V was shortened by 7 bases and J by 5 bases, with 20 bases between the two germline ends. The chain's CDR3 is CASNGGGMVSETQYF. CDR3 bases: TGTGCCAGCAACGGTGGGGGAATGGTTTCGGAGACCCAGTACTTC.

The chain employs TRBV6-2 or TRBV6-3 and TRBJ2-1; unclear D gene. Per the germline V gene, CDR1 is MNHEY and CDR2 is SVGEGT. Deletions cut 1 base from V and 0 bases from J, with 1 base between. This CDR3 is built from 13 residues. CDR3 protein: CASSYYSYNEQFF. The CDR3 DNA reads TGTGCCAGCAGTTACTACTCCTACAATGAGCAGTTCTTC.